This T cell receptor beta chain was identified during a study of OX40 agonist ivuxolimab in advanced cancers. As for the study in general: Cohort: 75% to 90% men, mean age about 60, aged roughly 23 to 90.

This table comes from immunoSEQ multiplex PCR, and its TCRdb copy is limited to in-frame clones, with some not included. Of over 100,000 clones listed, roughly nine tenths are singletons. V shed 7 bases and J 10 bases; nucleotides not matched to a gene: 11. Germline-derived CDR1 and CDR2 are SGHTA and FQGNSA. The CDR3 has 13 residues. The sample consisted of CD4+ or CD8+ T cells sorted from blood, taken in a trial of the OX40 agonist ivuxolimab. This receptor was taken from an adult with an advanced solid tumor such as melanoma, head and neck, liver or kidney cancer. The gene calls are TRBV7-2 and TRBJ1-1; 8 nucleotides agree with TRBD1. CDR3 protein: CASTPTGQGAAFF. For the CDR3, the DNA is TGTGCCAGCACCCCAACGGGGCAGGGGGCAGCTTTCTTT.